This T cell receptor (beta chain) was observed in a study of T cell responses to AZD1222 COVID-19 vaccine. Study at large: Analyses pooled second doses at about 4 or about 12 weeks. General study points: The study found vaccine-associated CD4 TCRs spanning spike, dominant at 160-218 and 743-854. Increases in Spike-specific TCR breadth and depth were seen after two AZD1222 doses. Unmutated variant regions are reportedly the target of nearly half of TCRs that are spike-specific.

Points on this clone: Antigen specificity is unknown.

Sequencing used immunoSEQ multiplex PCR; TCRdb keeps in-frame clones, though not all of them. The sample records approximately 150,000 clones, around 88% being singletons. V lost 2 bases to trimming and J lost 6 bases, with 8 bases between them. The CDR3 runs to 13 residues. In germline, CDR1 is LNHNV, CDR2 YYDKDF (reference sequence). The sequence was collected from an adult in good health. Sequencing used peripheral blood, obtained on day 0 of AZD1222 vaccination. The chain uses TRBV15 and TRBJ2-1; no clear D gene. The CDR3 sequence: CATSRSRVNEQFF. Here the CDR3 DNA reads TGTGCCACCAGCAGAAGTAGGGTCAATGAGCAGTTCTTC.